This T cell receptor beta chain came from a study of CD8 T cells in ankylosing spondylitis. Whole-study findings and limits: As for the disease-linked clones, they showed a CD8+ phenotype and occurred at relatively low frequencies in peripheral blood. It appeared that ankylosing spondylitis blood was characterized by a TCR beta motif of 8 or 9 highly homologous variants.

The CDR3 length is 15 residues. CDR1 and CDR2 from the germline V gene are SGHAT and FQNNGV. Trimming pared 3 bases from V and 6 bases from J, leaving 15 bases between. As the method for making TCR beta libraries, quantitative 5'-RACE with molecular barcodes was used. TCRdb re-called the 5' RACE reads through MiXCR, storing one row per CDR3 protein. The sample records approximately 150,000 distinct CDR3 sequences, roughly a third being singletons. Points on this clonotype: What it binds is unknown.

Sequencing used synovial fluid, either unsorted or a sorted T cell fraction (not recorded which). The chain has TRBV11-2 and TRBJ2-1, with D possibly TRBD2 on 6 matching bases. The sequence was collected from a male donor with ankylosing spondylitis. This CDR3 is CASSFPGTGGNEQFF. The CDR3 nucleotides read TGTGCCAGCAGCTTTCCCGGGACCGGGGGCAATGAGCAGTTCTTC.